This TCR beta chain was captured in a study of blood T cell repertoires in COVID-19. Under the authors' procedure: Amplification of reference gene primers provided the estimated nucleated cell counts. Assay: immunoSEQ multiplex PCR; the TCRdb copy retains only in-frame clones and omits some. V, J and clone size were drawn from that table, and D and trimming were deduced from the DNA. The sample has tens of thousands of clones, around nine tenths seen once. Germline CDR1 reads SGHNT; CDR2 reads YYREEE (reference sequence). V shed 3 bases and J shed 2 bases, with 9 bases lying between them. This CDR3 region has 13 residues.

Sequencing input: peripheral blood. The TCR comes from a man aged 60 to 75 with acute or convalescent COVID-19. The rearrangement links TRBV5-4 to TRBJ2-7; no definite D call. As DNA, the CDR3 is TGTGCCAGCAGCTCCGCGGCAACCTACGAGCAGTACTTC. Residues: CASSSAATYEQYF.